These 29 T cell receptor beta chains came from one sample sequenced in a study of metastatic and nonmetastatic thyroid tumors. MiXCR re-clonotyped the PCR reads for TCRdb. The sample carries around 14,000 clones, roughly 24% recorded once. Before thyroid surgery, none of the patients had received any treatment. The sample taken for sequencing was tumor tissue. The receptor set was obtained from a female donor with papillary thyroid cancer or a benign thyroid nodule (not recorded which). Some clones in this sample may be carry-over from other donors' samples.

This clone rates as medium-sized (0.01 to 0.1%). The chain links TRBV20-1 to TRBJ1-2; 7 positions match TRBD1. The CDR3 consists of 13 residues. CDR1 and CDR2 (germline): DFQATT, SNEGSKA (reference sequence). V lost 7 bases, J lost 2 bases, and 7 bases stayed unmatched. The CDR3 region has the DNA TGCAGTGTTGACAGGGTGGAGAACTATGGCTACACCTTC. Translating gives CSVDRVENYGYTF.

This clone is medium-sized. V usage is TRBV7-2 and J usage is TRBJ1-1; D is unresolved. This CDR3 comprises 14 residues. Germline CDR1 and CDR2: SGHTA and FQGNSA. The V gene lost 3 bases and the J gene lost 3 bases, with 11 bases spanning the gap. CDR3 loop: CASSFSSRDTEAFF. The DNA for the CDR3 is TGTGCCAGCAGCTTTAGTTCGAGGGACACTGAAGCTTTCTTT.

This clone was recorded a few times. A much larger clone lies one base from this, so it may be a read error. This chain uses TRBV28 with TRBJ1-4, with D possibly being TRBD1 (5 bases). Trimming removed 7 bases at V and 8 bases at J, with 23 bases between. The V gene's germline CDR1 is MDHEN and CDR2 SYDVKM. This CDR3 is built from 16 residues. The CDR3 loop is CASTKWGVKFEEKLFF. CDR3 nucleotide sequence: TGTGCCAGCACTAAATGGGGGGTAAAATTTGAGGAAAAACTGTTTTTT.

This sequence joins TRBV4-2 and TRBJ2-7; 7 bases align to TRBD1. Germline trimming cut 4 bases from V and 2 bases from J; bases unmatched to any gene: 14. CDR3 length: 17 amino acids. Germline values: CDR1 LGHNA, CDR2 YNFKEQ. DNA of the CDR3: TGTGCCAGCAGCCCCGGGACAGAACCCAATTCCCCCTACGAGCAGTACTTC. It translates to CASSPGTEPNSPYEQYF.

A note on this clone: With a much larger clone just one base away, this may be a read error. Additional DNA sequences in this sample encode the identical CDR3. The DNA of the CDR3 is TGCGCCAGCAGCCAACGCTACCAGACAGGTCCCCACAACGAGCAGTTCTTC. It yields the protein CASSQRYQTGPHNEQFF. The chain uses TRBV4-1 and TRBJ2-1; maybe TRBD1 (6 bases). The CDR3 sequence is 17 residues long. Per the germline V gene, CDR1 is MGHRA and CDR2 is YSYEKL.

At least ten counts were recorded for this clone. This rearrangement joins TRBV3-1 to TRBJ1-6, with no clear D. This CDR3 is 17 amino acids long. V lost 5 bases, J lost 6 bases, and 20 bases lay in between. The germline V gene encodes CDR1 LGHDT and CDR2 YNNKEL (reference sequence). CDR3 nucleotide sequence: TGTGCCAGCAGCTTACGCACCTGGGGAGTAGGTAATTCACCCCTCCACTTT. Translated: CASSLRTWGVGNSPLHF.

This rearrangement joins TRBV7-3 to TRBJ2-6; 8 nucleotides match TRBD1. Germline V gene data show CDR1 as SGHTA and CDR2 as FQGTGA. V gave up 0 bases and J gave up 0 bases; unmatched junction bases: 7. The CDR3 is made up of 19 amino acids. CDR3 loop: CASSLTEAGGSSGANVLTF. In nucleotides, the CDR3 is TGTGCCAGCAGCTTAACGGAGGCAGGGGGCTCCTCTGGGGCCAACGTCCTGACTTTC. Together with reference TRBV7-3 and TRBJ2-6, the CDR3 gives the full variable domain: GAGVSQTPSNKVTEKGKYVELRCDPISGHTALYWYRQSLGQGPEFLIYFQGTGAADDSGLPNDRFFAVRPEGSVSTLKIQRTERGDSAVYLCASSLTEAGGSSGANVLTFGAGSRLTVL.

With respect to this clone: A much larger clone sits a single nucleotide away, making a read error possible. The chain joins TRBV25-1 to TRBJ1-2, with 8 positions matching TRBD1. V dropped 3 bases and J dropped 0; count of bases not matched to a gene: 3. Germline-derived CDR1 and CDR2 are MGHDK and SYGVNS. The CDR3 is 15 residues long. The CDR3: CASSDWDRSNYGYTF. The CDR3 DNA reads TGTGCCAGCAGTGACTGGGACAGGTCTAACTATGGCTACACCTTC.

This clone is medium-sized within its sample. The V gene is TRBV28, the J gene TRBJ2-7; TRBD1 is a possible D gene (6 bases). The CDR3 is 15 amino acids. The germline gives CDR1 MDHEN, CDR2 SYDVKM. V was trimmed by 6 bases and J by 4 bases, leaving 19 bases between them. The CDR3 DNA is TGTGCCAGCAGCCTTACAGGGTCCCTAAGTTACGAGCAGTACTTC. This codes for CASSLTGSLSYEQYF.

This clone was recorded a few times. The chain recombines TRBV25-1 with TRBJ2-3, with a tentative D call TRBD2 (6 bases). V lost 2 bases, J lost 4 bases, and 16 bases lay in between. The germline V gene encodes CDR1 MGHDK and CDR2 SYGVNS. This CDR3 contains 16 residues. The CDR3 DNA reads TGTGCCAGCAGTGAACGGGACTCCGGTCTCGCAGATACGCAGTATTTT. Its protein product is CASSERDSGLADTQYF.

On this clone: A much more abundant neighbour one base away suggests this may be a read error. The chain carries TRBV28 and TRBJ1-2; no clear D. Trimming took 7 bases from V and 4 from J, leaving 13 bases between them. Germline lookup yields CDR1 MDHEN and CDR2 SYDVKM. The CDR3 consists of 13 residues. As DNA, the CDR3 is TGTGCCAGCACCCCCACGTTCCCCTATGGCTACACCTTC. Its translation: CASTPTFPYGYTF.

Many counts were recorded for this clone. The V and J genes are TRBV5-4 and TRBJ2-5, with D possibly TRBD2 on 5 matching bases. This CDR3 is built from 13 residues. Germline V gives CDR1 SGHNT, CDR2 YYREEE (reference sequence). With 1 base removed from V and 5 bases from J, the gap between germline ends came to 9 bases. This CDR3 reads CASSLRGYETQYF. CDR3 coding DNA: TGTGCCAGCAGCTTGCGAGGGTACGAGACCCAGTACTTC.

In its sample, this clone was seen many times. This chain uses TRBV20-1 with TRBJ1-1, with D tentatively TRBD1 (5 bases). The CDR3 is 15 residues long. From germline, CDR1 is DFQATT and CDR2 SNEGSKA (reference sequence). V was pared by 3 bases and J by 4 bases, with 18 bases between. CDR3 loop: CSARSGGREFTEAFF. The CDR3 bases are TGCAGTGCTAGGAGCGGGGGGAGGGAGTTCACTGAAGCTTTCTTT.

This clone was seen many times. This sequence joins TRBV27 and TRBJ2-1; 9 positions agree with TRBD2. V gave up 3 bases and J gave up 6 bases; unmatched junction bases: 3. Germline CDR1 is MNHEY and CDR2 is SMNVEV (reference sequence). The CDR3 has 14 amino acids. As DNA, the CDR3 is TGTGCCAGCAGTTTGGGACTAGCCGGCAATGAGCAGTTCTTC. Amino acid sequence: CASSLGLAGNEQFF.

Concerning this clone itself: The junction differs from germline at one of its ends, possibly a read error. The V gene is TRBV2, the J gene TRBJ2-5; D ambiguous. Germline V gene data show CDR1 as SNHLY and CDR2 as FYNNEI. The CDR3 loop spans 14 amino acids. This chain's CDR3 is CASSETPQEDTQYF. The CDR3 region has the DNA TGTGCCAGCAGTGAAACTCCTCAGGAAGATACCCAGTACTTC.

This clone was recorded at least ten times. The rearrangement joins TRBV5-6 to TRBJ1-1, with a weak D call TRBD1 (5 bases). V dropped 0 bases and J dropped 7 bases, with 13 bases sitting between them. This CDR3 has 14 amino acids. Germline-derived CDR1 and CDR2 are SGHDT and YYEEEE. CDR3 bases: TGTGCCAGCAGCTTGGCCCTGGGACGTCTTGAAGCTTTCTTT. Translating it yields CASSLALGRLEAFF.

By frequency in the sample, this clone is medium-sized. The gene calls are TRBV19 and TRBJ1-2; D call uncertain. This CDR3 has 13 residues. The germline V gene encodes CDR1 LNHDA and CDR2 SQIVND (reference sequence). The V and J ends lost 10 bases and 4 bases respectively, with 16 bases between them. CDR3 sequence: CAILTHGGYGYTF. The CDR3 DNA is TGTGCCATACTGACACATGGAGGCTATGGCTACACCTTC.

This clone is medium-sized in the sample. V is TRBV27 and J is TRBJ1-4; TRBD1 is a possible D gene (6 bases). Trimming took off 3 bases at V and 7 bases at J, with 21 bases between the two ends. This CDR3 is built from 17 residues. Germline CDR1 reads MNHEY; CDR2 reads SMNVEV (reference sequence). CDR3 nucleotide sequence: TGTGCCAGCAGTTTCCGCATGGGGGGGGGCGCGGGTGAAAAACTGTTTTTT. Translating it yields CASSFRMGGGAGEKLFF.

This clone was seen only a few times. The DNA for the CDR3 is TGTGCCAGCAGCCAAAGACAGGCGGGGGGCTACACCTTC. Protein product: CASSQRQAGGYTF. This chain uses TRBV3-1 with TRBJ1-2; the D gene is possibly TRBD1 (6 bases). In germline, CDR1 is LGHDT, CDR2 YNNKEL (reference sequence). Between the trimmed V and J ends, which lost 2 bases and 8 bases, there was a span of 12 bases. This CDR3 comprises 13 residues.

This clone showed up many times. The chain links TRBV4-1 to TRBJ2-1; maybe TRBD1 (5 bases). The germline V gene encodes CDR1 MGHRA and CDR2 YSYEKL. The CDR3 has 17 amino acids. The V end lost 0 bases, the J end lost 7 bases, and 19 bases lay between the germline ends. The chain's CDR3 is CASSQDQVRAHLNEQFF. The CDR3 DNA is TGCGCCAGCAGCCAAGATCAAGTCAGGGCGCATTTGAATGAGCAGTTCTTC.

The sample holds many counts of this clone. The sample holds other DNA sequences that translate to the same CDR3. The CDR3 reads CSALQGRMAFF. The DNA of the CDR3 is TGCAGTGCCTTACAGGGTAGGATGGCTTTCTTT. V and J are TRBV20-1 and TRBJ1-1; D may be TRBD1 (6 bases). The CDR3 length is 11 residues. Germline loops: CDR1 DFQATT, CDR2 SNEGSKA (reference sequence). Trimming stripped 6 bases from V and 11 bases from J, with 16 bases between.

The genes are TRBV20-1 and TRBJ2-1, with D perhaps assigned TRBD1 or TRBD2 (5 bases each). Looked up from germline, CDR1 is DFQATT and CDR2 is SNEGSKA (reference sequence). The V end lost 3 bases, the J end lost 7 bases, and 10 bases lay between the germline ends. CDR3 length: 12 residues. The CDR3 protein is CSARGWGNEQFF. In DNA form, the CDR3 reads TGCAGTGCTAGGGGGTGGGGGAATGAGCAGTTCTTC.

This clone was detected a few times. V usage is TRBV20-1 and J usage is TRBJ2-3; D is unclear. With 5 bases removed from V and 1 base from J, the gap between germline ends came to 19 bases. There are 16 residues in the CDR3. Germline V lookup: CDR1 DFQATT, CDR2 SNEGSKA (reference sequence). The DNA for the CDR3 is TGCAGTGCTCGCCCGTCTATGGCGGTACGCACAGATACGCAGTATTTT. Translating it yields CSARPSMAVRTDTQYF.

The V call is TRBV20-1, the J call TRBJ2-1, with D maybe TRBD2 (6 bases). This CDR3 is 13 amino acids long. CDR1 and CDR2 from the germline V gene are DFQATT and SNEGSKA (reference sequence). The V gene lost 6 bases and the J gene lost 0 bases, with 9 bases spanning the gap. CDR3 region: CSATEGSYNEQFF. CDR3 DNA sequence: TGCAGTGCAACGGAGGGCTCCTACAATGAGCAGTTCTTC.

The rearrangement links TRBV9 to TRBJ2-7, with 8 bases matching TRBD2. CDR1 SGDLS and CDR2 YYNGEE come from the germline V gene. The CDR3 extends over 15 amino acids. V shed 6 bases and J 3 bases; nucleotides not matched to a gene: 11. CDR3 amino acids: CASNAAAGDIYEQYF. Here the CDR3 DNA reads TGTGCCAGCAACGCAGCAGCGGGAGACATCTACGAGCAGTACTTC.

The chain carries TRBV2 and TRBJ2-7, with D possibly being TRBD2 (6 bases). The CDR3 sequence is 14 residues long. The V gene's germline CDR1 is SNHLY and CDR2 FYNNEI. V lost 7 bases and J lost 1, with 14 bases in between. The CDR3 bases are TGTGCCAGCACCCAATTGGGGGGATCCTACGAGCAGTACTTC. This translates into CASTQLGGSYEQYF.

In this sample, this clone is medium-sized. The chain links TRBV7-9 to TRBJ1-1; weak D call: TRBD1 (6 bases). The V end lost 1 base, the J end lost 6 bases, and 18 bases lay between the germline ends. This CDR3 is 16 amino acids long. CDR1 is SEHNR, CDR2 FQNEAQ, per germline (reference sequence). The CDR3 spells CASSLGAGGRVAEAFF. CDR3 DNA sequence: TGTGCCAGCAGCTTAGGGGCTGGGGGCCGGGTCGCTGAAGCTTTCTTT.

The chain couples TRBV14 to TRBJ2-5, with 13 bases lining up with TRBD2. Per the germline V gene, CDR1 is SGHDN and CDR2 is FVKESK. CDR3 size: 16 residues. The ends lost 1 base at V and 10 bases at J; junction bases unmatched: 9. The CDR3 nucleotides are TGTGCCAGCAGCCAAGGACTAGCGGGAGGATTAGATATCCAGTACTTC. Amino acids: CASSQGLAGGLDIQYF.

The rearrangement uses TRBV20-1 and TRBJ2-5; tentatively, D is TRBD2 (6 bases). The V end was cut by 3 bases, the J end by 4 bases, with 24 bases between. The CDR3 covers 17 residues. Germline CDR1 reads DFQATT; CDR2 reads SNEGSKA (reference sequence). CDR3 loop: CSAREVWASEGSETQYF. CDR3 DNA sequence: TGCAGTGCTAGGGAGGTATGGGCTAGCGAGGGATCAGAGACCCAGTACTTC.